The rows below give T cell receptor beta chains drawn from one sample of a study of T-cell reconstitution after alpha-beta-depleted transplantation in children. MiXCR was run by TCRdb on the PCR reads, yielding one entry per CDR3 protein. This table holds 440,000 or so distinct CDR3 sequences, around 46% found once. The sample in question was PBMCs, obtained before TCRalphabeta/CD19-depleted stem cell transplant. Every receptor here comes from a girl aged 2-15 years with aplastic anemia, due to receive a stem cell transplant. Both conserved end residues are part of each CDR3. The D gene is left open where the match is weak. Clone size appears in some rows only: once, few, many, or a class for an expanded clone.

CDR3 DNA: TGTGCCAGCTTTAGAGGCAGGGCCCAGCATTTT
CDR3 protein: CASFRGRAQHF
clone size: -
V gene: TRBV7-3
D gene: -
J gene: TRBJ1-5

CDR3 DNA: TGTGCCAGCAGCGTCGGGGACTGGCGCACAGATACGCAGTATTTT
CDR3 protein: CASSVGDWRTDTQYF
clone size: -
V gene: TRBV9
D gene: -
J gene: TRBJ2-3

CDR3 DNA: TGCAGTGCTAGAGTTCGACAGGGAAGGACCGAGCAGTACTTC
CDR3 protein: CSARVRQGRTEQYF
clone size: many
V gene: TRBV20-1
D gene: TRBD1
J gene: TRBJ2-7

CDR3 DNA: TGTGCCAGCAGCCTCAGGGCCATCGGGGAGCTGTTTTTT
CDR3 protein: CASSLRAIGELFF
clone size: -
V gene: TRBV6-1
D gene: -
J gene: TRBJ2-2

CDR3 DNA: TGTGCCATCAGTGAGTCGAAAGTTGAGGGGATGAGGGATGAGCAGTTCTTC
CDR3 protein: CAISESKVEGMRDEQFF
clone size: once
V gene: TRBV10-3
D gene: -
J gene: TRBJ2-1

CDR3 DNA: TGTGCCAGCCGCCTTGGGGGGGCAAGGAACACTGAAGCTTTCTTT
CDR3 protein: CASRLGGARNTEAFF
clone size: -
V gene: TRBV6-1
D gene: -
J gene: TRBJ1-1

CDR3 DNA: TGCAGCGTTTCACACTACTACGAGCAGTACTTC
CDR3 protein: CSVSHYYEQYF
clone size: -
V gene: TRBV29-1
D gene: -
J gene: TRBJ2-7

CDR3 DNA: TGTGCCAGTAGTCCCTGGTGGGGCTTGGGTGAAGCTTTCTTT
CDR3 protein: CASSPWWGLGEAFF
clone size: many
V gene: TRBV19
D gene: -
J gene: TRBJ1-1

CDR3 DNA: TGCAGCGTTGAGGGGGAAGGCTACGAGCAGTACTTC
CDR3 protein: CSVEGEGYEQYF
clone size: -
V gene: TRBV29-1
D gene: -
J gene: TRBJ2-7

CDR3 DNA: TGCAGTGCTAGAGGCAGAGCTGAAGCTTTCTTT
CDR3 protein: CSARGRAEAFF
clone size: -
V gene: TRBV20-1
D gene: -
J gene: TRBJ1-1

CDR3 DNA: TGCAGTGCTAGTAGACAGGGGGCAATTCGCACAGATACGCAGTATTTT
CDR3 protein: CSASRQGAIRTDTQYF
clone size: -
V gene: TRBV20-1
D gene: TRBD1
J gene: TRBJ2-3

CDR3 DNA: TGCAGTGCAGGAGGGGGCCCGGGGTCCTATGGCTACACCTTC
CDR3 protein: CSAGGGPGSYGYTF
clone size: -
V gene: TRBV20-1
D gene: TRBD1
J gene: TRBJ1-2

CDR3 DNA: TGTGCCTGGAGTAAGGGTCAAGGCACCAATCAGCCCCAGCATTTT
CDR3 protein: CAWSKGQGTNQPQHF
clone size: -
V gene: TRBV30
D gene: -
J gene: TRBJ1-5

CDR3 DNA: TGCAGTGCTAGAGTCGCCTCCGTTTCCCCCTACGAGCAGTACTTC
CDR3 protein: CSARVASVSPYEQYF
clone size: few
V gene: TRBV20-1
D gene: -
J gene: TRBJ2-7

CDR3 DNA: TGTGCCAGCACCTCCCTCAGGGGGCGGAACGTCTACGAGCAGTACTTC
CDR3 protein: CASTSLRGRNVYEQYF
clone size: -
V gene: TRBV12-3/TRBV12-4
D gene: TRBD1
J gene: TRBJ2-7

CDR3 DNA: TGCGCCAGCAGCTTACTGTCAGGCACCGGCTACACCTTC
CDR3 protein: CASSLLSGTGYTF
clone size: -
V gene: TRBV5-1
D gene: -
J gene: TRBJ1-2

CDR3 DNA: TGTGCCAGCAGCCGGATGGGACAGCGAGAGACCCAGTACTTC
CDR3 protein: CASSRMGQRETQYF
clone size: -
V gene: TRBV3-1
D gene: TRBD1
J gene: TRBJ2-5

CDR3 DNA: TGTGCCAGCAGAGATCCGGGACAGGGGACCTACGAGCAGTACTTC
CDR3 protein: CASRDPGQGTYEQYF
clone size: -
V gene: TRBV28
D gene: TRBD1
J gene: TRBJ2-7

CDR3 DNA: TGTGCCAGCAGTGAGACAGCCTATGGCTACACCTTC
CDR3 protein: CASSETAYGYTF
clone size: -
V gene: TRBV6-1
D gene: -
J gene: TRBJ1-2

CDR3 DNA: TGTGCCAGCAACCCGACTGGTATCTCTACGCAGTATTTT
CDR3 protein: CASNPTGISTQYF
clone size: -
V gene: TRBV12-3/TRBV12-4
D gene: -
J gene: TRBJ2-3

CDR3 DNA: TGTGCCAGCAGCTTTGGGGGAGAGGGTACCGGGGAGCTGTTTTTT
CDR3 protein: CASSFGGEGTGELFF
clone size: -
V gene: TRBV5-4
D gene: -
J gene: TRBJ2-2

CDR3 DNA: TGTGCCAGCACTGTACTCTTCCCAGTAGAGAATTCACCCCTCCACTTT
CDR3 protein: CASTVLFPVENSPLHF
clone size: -
V gene: TRBV7-9
D gene: -
J gene: TRBJ1-6

CDR3 DNA: TGCAGTGCTAGAGGGGATCGACTAGCGGGATCCTCCTACAATGAGCAGTTCTTC
CDR3 protein: CSARGDRLAGSSYNEQFF
clone size: -
V gene: TRBV20-1
D gene: TRBD2
J gene: TRBJ2-1

CDR3 DNA: TGTGCCAGCAGCTTAGATGGGAGGGCCGGAAATGAGCAGTTCTTC
CDR3 protein: CASSLDGRAGNEQFF
clone size: -
V gene: TRBV13
D gene: TRBD2
J gene: TRBJ2-1

CDR3 DNA: TGTGCCAGCACCGCTATGGGGAGCTCCTACAATGAGCAGTTCTTC
CDR3 protein: CASTAMGSSYNEQFF
clone size: few
V gene: TRBV28
D gene: -
J gene: TRBJ2-1

CDR3 DNA: TGCGCCAGCAGCTTGCTTCGGGGGACGCAGTATTTT
CDR3 protein: CASSLLRGTQYF
clone size: few
V gene: TRBV5-1
D gene: -
J gene: TRBJ2-3

CDR3 DNA: TGCGCCAGCAGCCCGACAGGGCAAAACATTCAGTACTTC
CDR3 protein: CASSPTGQNIQYF
clone size: -
V gene: TRBV5-1
D gene: TRBD1
J gene: TRBJ2-4

CDR3 DNA: TGTGCCAGCAGTTACTCGACACCCTCCGGGGAGCTGTTTTTT
CDR3 protein: CASSYSTPSGELFF
clone size: -
V gene: TRBV6-5
D gene: -
J gene: TRBJ2-2

CDR3 DNA: TGTGCCAGCAGCTTAACAGGGGGAGGGACTGAAGCTTTCTTT
CDR3 protein: CASSLTGGGTEAFF
clone size: many
V gene: TRBV6-4
D gene: TRBD1
J gene: TRBJ1-1

CDR3 DNA: TGTGCCAGTAGTACCTTTGCGGGGGACACAGATACGCAGTATTTT
CDR3 protein: CASSTFAGDTDTQYF
clone size: -
V gene: TRBV19
D gene: TRBD2
J gene: TRBJ2-3

CDR3 DNA: TGTGCCAGCAGCTCTCTGGGAGCGGGCCCCTACAATGAGCAGTTCTTC
CDR3 protein: CASSSLGAGPYNEQFF
clone size: many
V gene: TRBV7-9
D gene: -
J gene: TRBJ2-1

CDR3 DNA: TGTGCCAGCAGCCGCCCGGGACAAAGGAATTCACCCCTCCACTTT
CDR3 protein: CASSRPGQRNSPLHF
clone size: -
V gene: TRBV4-2
D gene: -
J gene: TRBJ1-6

CDR3 DNA: TGTGCCAGCAGTGACTCCGTCGCCGGGACTAGCGGGGGGGAAAGCACAGATACGCAGTATTTT
CDR3 protein: CASSDSVAGTSGGESTDTQYF
clone size: -
V gene: TRBV6-4
D gene: TRBD2
J gene: TRBJ2-3

CDR3 DNA: TGCAGTGCTCCCACTAGCGGGAGGTCTCGGAATGAGCAGTTCTTC
CDR3 protein: CSAPTSGRSRNEQFF
clone size: many
V gene: TRBV20-1
D gene: TRBD2
J gene: TRBJ2-1

CDR3 DNA: TGCAGTGCTAGAGCGGGCAGGTCGGTGGTCGGGGAGCTGTTTTTT
CDR3 protein: CSARAGRSVVGELFF
clone size: -
V gene: TRBV20-1
D gene: -
J gene: TRBJ2-2

CDR3 DNA: TGTGCCAGCAGTGGGAATGGGAATACGCAGTATTTT
CDR3 protein: CASSGNGNTQYF
clone size: many
V gene: TRBV12-3/TRBV12-4
D gene: -
J gene: TRBJ2-3

CDR3 DNA: TGTGCCAGCAGTCATGGAGAGACCCAGTACTTC
CDR3 protein: CASSHGETQYF
clone size: -
V gene: TRBV28
D gene: -
J gene: TRBJ2-5

CDR3 DNA: TGTGCCACCAGTGATTTGAGGCGGCAGGATGAAGCTTTCTTT
CDR3 protein: CATSDLRRQDEAFF
clone size: -
V gene: TRBV24-1
D gene: -
J gene: TRBJ1-1

CDR3 DNA: TGCAGTGCCAACTCCGGGACTAGCGGCTCCTACGAGCAGTACTTC
CDR3 protein: CSANSGTSGSYEQYF
clone size: few
V gene: TRBV20-1
D gene: TRBD2
J gene: TRBJ2-7

CDR3 DNA: TGCAGCGTTGAAGTCCTGAAAGAGCAGTACTTC
CDR3 protein: CSVEVLKEQYF
clone size: -
V gene: TRBV29-1
D gene: -
J gene: TRBJ2-7

CDR3 DNA: TGCGCCAGCAGCTCCCGGGACCTTACTCGACACAATGAGCAGTTCTTC
CDR3 protein: CASSSRDLTRHNEQFF
clone size: many
V gene: TRBV5-1
D gene: -
J gene: TRBJ2-1

CDR3 DNA: TGTGCCAGCAGCCACACAGGGATTGAGCAGTTCTTC
CDR3 protein: CASSHTGIEQFF
clone size: once
V gene: TRBV7-6
D gene: -
J gene: TRBJ2-1

CDR3 DNA: TGCGCCAGCAGCCGACAGGGGGTGAACACTGAAGCTTTCTTT
CDR3 protein: CASSRQGVNTEAFF
clone size: -
V gene: TRBV5-1
D gene: TRBD1
J gene: TRBJ1-1

CDR3 DNA: TGCAGCGTTGGGGGATTCAGCTACGAGCAGTACTTC
CDR3 protein: CSVGGFSYEQYF
clone size: many
V gene: TRBV29-1
D gene: -
J gene: TRBJ2-7

CDR3 DNA: TGCGCCAGCAGCGCCGGGGGGTTATTCACAGATACGCAGTATTTT
CDR3 protein: CASSAGGLFTDTQYF
clone size: many
V gene: TRBV5-1
D gene: TRBD2
J gene: TRBJ2-3

CDR3 DNA: TGTGCCAGCAGTTTTCTCAAACAGTCAGGCTACGAGCAGTACTTC
CDR3 protein: CASSFLKQSGYEQYF
clone size: -
V gene: TRBV12-3/TRBV12-4
D gene: -
J gene: TRBJ2-7

CDR3 DNA: TGTGCCATCAGTGAGAACGGCTACGAGCAGTACTTC
CDR3 protein: CAISENGYEQYF
clone size: -
V gene: TRBV10-3
D gene: -
J gene: TRBJ2-7

CDR3 DNA: TGTGCCAGCAGTTTAACTGGGGAAAGCCACAATGAGCAGTTCTTC
CDR3 protein: CASSLTGESHNEQFF
clone size: -
V gene: TRBV12-3/TRBV12-4
D gene: -
J gene: TRBJ2-1

CDR3 DNA: TGCGCCAGCAGCCTTTCGGACTTCAGCGGCGAGCAGTACTTC
CDR3 protein: CASSLSDFSGEQYF
clone size: many
V gene: TRBV5-1
D gene: -
J gene: TRBJ2-7

CDR3 DNA: TGTGCCAGCAGCCCCGCTAACACTGAAGCTTTCTTT
CDR3 protein: CASSPANTEAFF
clone size: -
V gene: TRBV7-9
D gene: -
J gene: TRBJ1-1

CDR3 DNA: TGTGCCAGCAGCCCCGGGACAGGGGTCAATGAGCAGTTCTTC
CDR3 protein: CASSPGTGVNEQFF
clone size: once
V gene: TRBV12-3/TRBV12-4
D gene: TRBD1
J gene: TRBJ2-1